These 32 T cell receptor beta chains originate from one sample sequenced in a study of blood T cell repertoires in COVID-19. Assay used: immunoSEQ multiplex PCR; TCRdb lists only in-frame clones, some missing. The sample includes some 160,000 clones, more than 75% of them seen just once. The specimen was peripheral blood. These receptors were obtained from a man between 18 and 29 years old with COVID-19, enrolled during active disease.

This clone is a singleton in its sample. The chain combines TRBV28 with TRBJ1-6; the match to TRBD1 covers 7 bases. The trim removed 4 bases at V and 9 bases at J, leaving 3 bases unmatched. The length of the CDR3 is 13 residues. Germline V gives CDR1 MDHEN, CDR2 SYDVKM. Here the CDR3 reads CASSSPGGSPLHF. CDR3 nucleotide sequence: TGTGCCAGCAGTTCTCCAGGGGGTTCACCCCTCCACTTT.

This clone was detected once. The J gene is TRBJ2-7, the V gene TRBV14, with no clear D. Germline V gene lookup returns CDR1 SGHDN and CDR2 FVKESK. V lost 4 bases, J lost 7 bases, and 17 bases lay in between. The CDR3 totals 14 residues. CDR3 loop: CASSPVPSRKEQYF. DNA of the CDR3: TGTGCCAGCAGCCCCGTCCCCTCTAGGAAAGAGCAGTACTTC.

For the CDR3, the DNA is TGCGCCAGCAGCAAGGGACTAGCGGGGGTTTACTCCTACGAGCAGTACTTC. This codes for CASSKGLAGVYSYEQYF. J is TRBJ2-7 and V is TRBV5-1; 14 nucleotides match TRBD2. The germline gives CDR1 SGHRS, CDR2 YFSETQ. The junction had 6 bases not matched to a gene; V was cut back by 4 bases and J by 0 bases. The CDR3 totals 17 residues.

This clone appeared once. The chain carries TRBV28 and TRBJ2-5; D is undetermined. The CDR3 is made up of 13 amino acids. Trimming stripped 7 bases from V and 0 bases from J, with 9 bases between. Germline-derived CDR1 and CDR2 are MDHEN and SYDVKM. CDR3 sequence: CASMATYQETQYF. The CDR3 bases are TGTGCCAGCATGGCAACGTACCAAGAGACCCAGTACTTC.

This sequence joins TRBV24-1 and TRBJ2-6, with 7 positions matching TRBD1. The V segment lost 4 bases and the J segment 0 bases; nucleotides outside the gene matches: 11. Germline CDR1 is KGHDR and CDR2 is SFDVKD. The CDR3 is 19 amino acids. The CDR3 is CATSDPGQSFYSGANVLTF. The CDR3, as DNA: TGTGCCACCAGTGACCCGGGACAGAGTTTTTACTCTGGGGCCAACGTCCTGACTTTC.

The rearrangement links TRBV15 to TRBJ2-1; 9 bases agree with TRBD2. CDR1 and CDR2 from the germline V gene are LNHNV and YYDKDF (reference sequence). The CDR3 spans 18 residues. After removal of 0 bases from V and 5 bases from J, the junction contained 11 bases not matched to a gene. The CDR3 reads CATSRDLIKREVHNEQFF. The CDR3 DNA reads as TGTGCCACCAGCAGAGATCTTATTAAGCGGGAGGTCCACAATGAGCAGTTCTTC.

The chain uses TRBV9 and TRBJ2-1; 9 bases agree with TRBD2. The junction had 7 bases not matched to a gene; V was cut back by 0 bases and J by 3 bases. This CDR3 spans 17 amino acids. Germline loops: CDR1 SGDLS, CDR2 YYNGEE. CDR3 sequence reads: CASSVGGRGGGYNEQFF. The DNA of the CDR3 is TGTGCCAGCAGCGTAGGCGGGAGGGGTGGTGGCTACAATGAGCAGTTCTTC.

This chain joins TRBV30 and TRBJ2-7; 13 bases align to TRBD2. This CDR3 spans 13 amino acids. Germline CDR1 and CDR2: GTSNPN and SVGIG (reference sequence). V trimming: 5 bases; J trimming: 2 bases; junction bases outside the gene matches: 0. The CDR3 loop reads CAWGLAGAYEQYF. In DNA, the CDR3 is TGTGCCTGGGGACTAGCGGGAGCCTACGAGCAGTACTTC.

The chain uses TRBV25-1 and TRBJ2-7; D might be TRBD2 (5 bases). Trimming cost V 4 bases and J 6 bases, with 7 bases left between them. The CDR3 runs to 11 residues. The germline V gene encodes CDR1 MGHDK and CDR2 SYGVNS. The CDR3 sequence is CASSVGIEQYF. CDR3 nucleotides: TGTGCCAGCAGTGTCGGGATCGAGCAGTACTTC.

This clone was seen a single time. V gene TRBV19 combines with J gene TRBJ2-5; TRBD2 matches at 10 bases. CDR1 and CDR2 (germline): LNHDA, SQIVND (reference sequence). Trimming took 3 bases from V and 6 from J; bases not matched to a gene: 10. This CDR3 spans 16 amino acids. This CDR3 reads CASSMRGSSGRKTQYF. The CDR3 nucleotides read TGTGCCAGTAGTATGAGGGGGTCTAGCGGGAGAAAGACCCAGTACTTC. Full variable domain (remainder filled in from reference TRBV19 and TRBJ2-5): DGGITQSPKYLFRKEGQNVTLSCEQNLNHDAMYWYRQDPGQGLRLIYYSQIVNDFQKGDIAEGYSVSREKKESFPLTVTSAQKNPTAFYLCASSMRGSSGRKTQYFGPGTRLLVL.

V gene TRBV7-9 combines with J gene TRBJ1-6, with a possible D match to TRBD1 (5 bases). The CDR3 is 15 amino acids. Trimming took off 5 bases at V and 7 bases at J, with 15 bases between the two ends. CDR1 is SEHNR and CDR2 is FQNEAQ in the germline V gene (reference sequence). The CDR3 nucleotides read TGTGCCAGCAGCCCTCGGGGGGAACTAAATTCACCCCTCCACTTT. As protein: CASSPRGELNSPLHF.

This chain joins TRBV30 and TRBJ2-7, with D possibly matching TRBD2 (6 bases). V dropped 0 bases and J dropped 2 bases, with 14 bases sitting between them. CDR1 is GTSNPN, CDR2 SVGIG, per germline (reference sequence). This CDR3 has 15 amino acids. As DNA, the CDR3 is TGTGCCTGGAGTGTAAGTAGCGGACCAACCTACGAGCAGTACTTC. Encoded protein: CAWSVSSGPTYEQYF.

This clone is a singleton in its sample. V is TRBV28 and J is TRBJ1-2; TRBD1 aligns across 8 bases. CDR1 and CDR2 (germline): MDHEN, SYDVKM. This CDR3 spans 13 amino acids. Trimming cost V 6 bases and J 4 bases; bases outside gene matches: 4. The CDR3 coding sequence is TGTGCCAGCAGATCGACAGGGGTCTATGGCTACACCTTC. Translation: CASRSTGVYGYTF.

The chain links TRBV30 to TRBJ2-2; D unclear. CDR1 is GTSNPN and CDR2 is SVGIG in the germline V gene (reference sequence). The CDR3 loop spans 12 amino acids. V was pared by 0 bases and J by 9 bases, with 8 bases between. The CDR3 region is CAWSVPTRELFF. The CDR3 DNA reads TGTGCCTGGAGTGTACCTACCCGGGAGCTGTTTTTT.

This chain connects TRBV5-6 to TRBJ2-5; 7 bases agree with TRBD1. Unmatched junction bases numbered 4, after V lost 4 bases and J lost 4 bases. Germline V gene sequence: CDR1 SGHDT, CDR2 YYEEEE. The CDR3 is 13 amino acids. Written as DNA, the CDR3 is TGTGCCAGCAGCCAGACAGGGTTAGAGACCCAGTACTTC. This codes for CASSQTGLETQYF.

The chain has TRBV2 and TRBJ2-3; TRBD1 might be the D (6 bases). V lost 6 bases, J lost 4 bases, and 20 bases lay in between. This CDR3 spans 16 amino acids. Germline CDR1 and CDR2: SNHLY and FYNNEI. CDR3 in DNA: TGTGCCAGCAGCTCACAGGGTCAGGCTTTCGCAGATACGCAGTATTTT. Its protein is CASSSQGQAFADTQYF.

The rearrangement joins TRBV11-2 to TRBJ2-1; D perhaps matches TRBD1 (6 bases). Trimming left V 5 bases short and J 1 base short, with 6 bases between. The germline CDR1 and CDR2 sequences are SGHAT and FQNNGV. This CDR3 is 13 amino acids long. CDR3 DNA sequence: TGTGCCAGCAGCAGGGGGTCCTACAATGAGCAGTTCTTC. It is translated as CASSRGSYNEQFF.

The rearrangement uses TRBV2 and TRBJ2-5; D is unresolved. Germline V gives CDR1 SNHLY, CDR2 FYNNEI. V gave up 6 bases and J gave up 3 bases, with 2 bases separating them. The CDR3 has 10 residues. CDR3 sequence reads: CASSKETQYF. In DNA form, the CDR3 reads TGTGCCAGCAGCAAAGAGACCCAGTACTTC.

The chain links TRBV2 to TRBJ2-1; no firm D call. Germline CDR1 and CDR2: SNHLY and FYNNEI. Trimming took 3 bases from V and 4 from J, leaving 13 bases between them. The CDR3 is 15 residues long. The chain's CDR3 is CASSDSRVTYNEQFF. CDR3 bases: TGTGCCAGCAGTGACAGCCGGGTCACGTACAATGAGCAGTTCTTC.

This rearrangement joins TRBV6-5 to TRBJ2-1; 9 nucleotides agree with TRBD1. The CDR3 is made up of 15 amino acids. V shed 6 bases and J 5 bases; nucleotides not matched to a gene: 8. CDR1 MNHEY and CDR2 SVGAGI come from the germline V gene. CDR3 residues: CASRAGTGLHNEQFF. The CDR3 nucleotides read TGTGCCAGCAGGGCCGGGACAGGGTTACACAATGAGCAGTTCTTC.

V gene TRBV28 combines with J gene TRBJ2-3; 7 bases are shared with TRBD2. The junction had 19 bases not matched to a gene; V was cut back by 6 bases and J by 4 bases. Germline V gene data show CDR1 as MDHEN and CDR2 as SYDVKM. The CDR3 covers 18 residues. The CDR3 bases are TGTGCCAGCAGATACAAAGACCCCCGACAAGGGAGGGCAGATACGCAGTATTTT. Amino acids: CASRYKDPRQGRADTQYF.

Of note for this clone: This sequence may be a read error, since a much larger clone differs from it by one base. The chain links TRBV7-8 to TRBJ2-1; 9 nucleotides agree with TRBD2. The V gene end was trimmed by 3 bases and the J gene end by 0 bases; junction bases not matched to a gene: 0. The CDR3 has 15 amino acids. Looked up from germline, CDR1 is SGHVS and CDR2 is FQNEAQ. CDR3 region: CASSFSGSSYNEQFF. Written as DNA, the CDR3 is TGTGCCAGCAGCTTTAGCGGGAGCTCCTACAATGAGCAGTTCTTC.

This chain connects TRBV20-1 to TRBJ1-1; D unclear. The CDR3 covers 14 residues. CDR1 and CDR2 (germline): DFQATT, SNEGSKA (reference sequence). The V and J ends lost 3 bases and 5 bases respectively, with 16 bases between them. Here the CDR3 DNA reads TGCAGTGCTAGTGGCCGAGGAGAGGAGACTGAAGCTTTCTTT. It specifies CSASGRGEETEAFF.

This clone was detected only once. The rearrangement joins TRBV27 to TRBJ2-7; 7 nucleotides agree with TRBD1. CDR1 MNHEY and CDR2 SMNVEV come from the germline V gene (reference sequence). There are 16 residues in the CDR3. The trim removed 6 bases at V and 2 bases at J, leaving 13 bases unmatched. CDR3 residues: CASSRPPTGYPYEQYF. The CDR3, as DNA: TGTGCCAGCAGCCGCCCCCCGACAGGGTACCCCTACGAGCAGTACTTC.

V and J are TRBV9 and TRBJ2-3, with 10 nucleotides matching TRBD2. Losses at the gene ends were 1 base for V and 2 bases for J; bases not matched to a gene: 4. The CDR3 loop spans 16 amino acids. Germline V gives CDR1 SGDLS, CDR2 YYNGEE. CDR3 in DNA: TGTGCCAGCAGCGTATATCTAGCGGGAGCCACAGATACGCAGTATTTT. Protein sequence: CASSVYLAGATDTQYF. Variable domain in full (rest from reference TRBV9 and TRBJ2-3): DSGVTQTPKHLITATGQRVTLRCSPRSGDLSVYWYQQSLDQGLQFLIQYYNGEERAKGNILERFSAQQFPDLHSELNLSSLELGDSALYFCASSVYLAGATDTQYFGPGTRLTVL.

The gene calls are TRBV29-1 and TRBJ2-7; possibly TRBD2 for D (6 bases). The germline V gene has CDR1 SQVTM and CDR2 ANQGSEA. Trimming took off 4 bases at V and 3 bases at J, with 16 bases between the two ends. The CDR3 is 14 residues long. In DNA, the CDR3 is TGCAGCGTTGCGACTAGGTTTTCTCACTACGAGCAGTACTTC. Amino acid sequence: CSVATRFSHYEQYF.

The table lists this clone with a few counts. The CDR3 loop is CASSGDRAAYNEQFF. DNA for the CDR3: TGTGCCAGCAGTGGGGACAGGGCCGCCTACAATGAGCAGTTCTTC. The gene calls are TRBV2 and TRBJ2-1, with 9 bases identical to TRBD1. Trimming removed 4 bases from V and 2 bases from J; junction bases left unmatched: 3. This CDR3 has 15 amino acids. Per the germline V gene, CDR1 is SNHLY and CDR2 is FYNNEI. Using reference TRBV2 and TRBJ2-1 for the parts outside the CDR3, the full variable domain is EPEVTQTPSHQVTQMGQEVILRCVPISNHLYFYWYRQILGQKVEFLVSFYNNEISEKSEIFDDQFSVERPDGSNFTLKIRSTKLEDSAMYFCASSGDRAAYNEQFFGPGTRLTVL.

The rearrangement uses TRBV19 and TRBJ2-1; 12 nucleotides match TRBD1. The ends lost 1 base at V and 10 bases at J; junction bases unmatched: 11. CDR3 length: 17 amino acids. Germline CDR1 LNHDA, CDR2 SQIVND (reference sequence). The CDR3 DNA follows: TGTGCCAGTAGTATAGCCCAGCGCGGGACAGGGGGCGAGGAGCAGTTCTTC. Translated, it gives CASSIAQRGTGGEEQFF.

The CDR3 is CASSIAGGDQPQHF. The DNA for the CDR3 is TGTGCCAGTAGTATAGCTGGGGGGGATCAGCCCCAGCATTTT. This sequence joins TRBV19 and TRBJ1-5; D might be TRBD1 (5 bases). V lost 1 base, J lost 5 bases, and 9 bases lay in between. CDR1 and CDR2 (germline): LNHDA, SQIVND (reference sequence). The CDR3 is 14 residues long.

This clone was recorded once. This sequence joins TRBV19 and TRBJ2-2, with 11 bases lining up with TRBD1. V trimming: 5 bases; J trimming: 2 bases; junction bases outside the gene matches: 10. This CDR3 has 18 amino acids. Germline V gene lookup returns CDR1 LNHDA and CDR2 SQIVND (reference sequence). This chain's CDR3 is CASSSGQGAPLNTGELFF. CDR3 DNA sequence: TGTGCCAGTAGTTCCGGACAGGGGGCCCCCCTAAACACCGGGGAGCTGTTTTTT.

Written as DNA, the CDR3 is TGTGCCAGCAGCTTTGGCAGGGAAAAACTGTTTTTT. Encoded protein: CASSFGREKLFF. The chain recombines TRBV7-9 with TRBJ1-4; D is uncertain. The length of the CDR3 is 12 residues. V shed 3 bases and J shed 8 bases, with 7 bases lying between them. The V gene's germline CDR1 is SEHNR and CDR2 FQNEAQ (reference sequence).

This chain uses TRBV5-6 with TRBJ2-4; D is unresolved. Trimming removed 3 bases from V and 3 bases from J, with 10 bases in between. The length of the CDR3 is 14 residues. Germline CDR1 SGHDT, CDR2 YYEEEE. The CDR3 region is CASSSPGYKNIQYF. The CDR3 bases are TGTGCCAGCAGCTCACCAGGTTACAAAAACATTCAGTACTTC.